The clone carrying this T cell receptor beta chain occurred once. What it recognizes is unknown. This sequence may be a read error, since a much larger clone differs from it by one base. The data derive from a study of CD8+CD57+ T cells in acquired aplastic anemia. Study-level findings and limits: Between patients and controls, around 31 CD8+ CDR3 sequences were found in common.

Genomic DNA acted as the template from which TCR beta VDJ combination and CDR3 sequence profiling were carried out. TCRdb passed the reads through MiXCR, listing each CDR3 protein once. The table records a few hundred thousand distinct CDR3 sequences, roughly 64% of them present only once. V shed 5 bases and J shed 1 base, with 14 bases lying between them. CDR3 length: 15 amino acids. Per germline, CDR1 LGHNT and CDR2 FRNRAP. Specimen: sorted CD4+, CD8+, or CD8+CD57+ T cells (not recorded which) from PBMCs. The chain has TRBV12-5 and TRBJ1-1, with D possibly being TRBD1 (5 bases). This clonotype originated in a human donor in good health, serving as a control. CDR3 bases: TGTGCTAGTGGTCCTCCTGGGGCGTCGAACACTGAAGCTTTCTTT. Its translation is CASGPPGASNTEAFF.